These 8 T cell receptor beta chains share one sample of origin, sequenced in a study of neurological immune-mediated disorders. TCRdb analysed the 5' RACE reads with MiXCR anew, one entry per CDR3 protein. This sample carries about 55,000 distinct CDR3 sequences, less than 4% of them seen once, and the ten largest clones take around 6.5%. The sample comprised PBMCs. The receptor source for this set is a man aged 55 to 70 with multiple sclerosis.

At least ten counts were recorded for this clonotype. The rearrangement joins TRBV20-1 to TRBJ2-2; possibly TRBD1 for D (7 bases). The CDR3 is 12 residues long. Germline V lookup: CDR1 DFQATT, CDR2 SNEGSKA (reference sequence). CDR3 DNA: TGCGGGCGGGGACAGTTCGGCGGGGAGCTGTTTTTT. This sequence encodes CGRGQFGGELFF.

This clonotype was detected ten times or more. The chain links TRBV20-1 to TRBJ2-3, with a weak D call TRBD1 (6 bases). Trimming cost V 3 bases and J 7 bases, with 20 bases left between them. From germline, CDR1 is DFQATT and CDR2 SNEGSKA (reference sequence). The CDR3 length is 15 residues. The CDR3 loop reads CSASYPWDTIYTQYF. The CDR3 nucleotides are TGCAGTGCTAGTTATCCGTGGGACACAATCTATACGCAGTATTTT.

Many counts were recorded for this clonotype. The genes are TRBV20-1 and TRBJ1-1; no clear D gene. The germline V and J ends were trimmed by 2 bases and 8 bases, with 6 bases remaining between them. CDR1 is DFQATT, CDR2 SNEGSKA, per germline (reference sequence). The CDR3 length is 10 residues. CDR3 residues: CSARSPEAFF. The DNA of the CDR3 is TGCAGTGCTAGAAGTCCGGAAGCTTTCTTT.

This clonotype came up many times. CDR3 coding DNA: TGTGCCAGCAGCCAACCGTTGGATTTAGGGACCCAGTACTTC. This encodes CASSQPLDLGTQYF. The rearrangement links TRBV3-1 to TRBJ2-5; D remains unclear. V lost 2 bases to trimming and J lost 7 bases, with 14 bases between them. The length of the CDR3 is 14 residues. Germline V gene lookup returns CDR1 LGHDT and CDR2 YNNKEL (reference sequence).

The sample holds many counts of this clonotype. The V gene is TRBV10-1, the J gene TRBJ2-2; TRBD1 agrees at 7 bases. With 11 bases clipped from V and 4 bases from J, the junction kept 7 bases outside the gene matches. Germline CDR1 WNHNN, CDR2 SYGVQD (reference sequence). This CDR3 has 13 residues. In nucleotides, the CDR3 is TGCGCCTCCATGACAGGGAGCACCGGGGAGCTGTTTTTT. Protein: CASMTGSTGELFF.

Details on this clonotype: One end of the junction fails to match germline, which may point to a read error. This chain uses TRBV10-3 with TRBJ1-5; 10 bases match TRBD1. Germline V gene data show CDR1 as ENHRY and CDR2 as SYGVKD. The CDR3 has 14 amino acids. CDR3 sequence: CATTGTGVAKTQNF. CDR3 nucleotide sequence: TGTGCCACCACCGGGACAGGGGTGGCTAAGACCCAGAATTTT.

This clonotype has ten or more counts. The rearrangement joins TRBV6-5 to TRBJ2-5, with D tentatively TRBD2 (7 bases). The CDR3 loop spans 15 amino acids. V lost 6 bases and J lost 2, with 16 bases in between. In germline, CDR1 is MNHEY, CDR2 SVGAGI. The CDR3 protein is CASSQRGGLQETQYF. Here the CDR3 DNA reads TGTGCCAGCAGCCAAAGGGGGGGGTTACAAGAGACCCAGTACTTC.

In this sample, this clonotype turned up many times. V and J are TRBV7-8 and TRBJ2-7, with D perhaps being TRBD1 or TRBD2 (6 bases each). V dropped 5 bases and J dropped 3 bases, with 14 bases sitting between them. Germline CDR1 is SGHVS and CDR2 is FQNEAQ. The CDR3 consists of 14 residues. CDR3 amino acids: CASSPGGGYYEQYF. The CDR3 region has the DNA TGTGCCAGCAGCCCCGGGGGCGGCTACTACGAGCAGTACTTC.